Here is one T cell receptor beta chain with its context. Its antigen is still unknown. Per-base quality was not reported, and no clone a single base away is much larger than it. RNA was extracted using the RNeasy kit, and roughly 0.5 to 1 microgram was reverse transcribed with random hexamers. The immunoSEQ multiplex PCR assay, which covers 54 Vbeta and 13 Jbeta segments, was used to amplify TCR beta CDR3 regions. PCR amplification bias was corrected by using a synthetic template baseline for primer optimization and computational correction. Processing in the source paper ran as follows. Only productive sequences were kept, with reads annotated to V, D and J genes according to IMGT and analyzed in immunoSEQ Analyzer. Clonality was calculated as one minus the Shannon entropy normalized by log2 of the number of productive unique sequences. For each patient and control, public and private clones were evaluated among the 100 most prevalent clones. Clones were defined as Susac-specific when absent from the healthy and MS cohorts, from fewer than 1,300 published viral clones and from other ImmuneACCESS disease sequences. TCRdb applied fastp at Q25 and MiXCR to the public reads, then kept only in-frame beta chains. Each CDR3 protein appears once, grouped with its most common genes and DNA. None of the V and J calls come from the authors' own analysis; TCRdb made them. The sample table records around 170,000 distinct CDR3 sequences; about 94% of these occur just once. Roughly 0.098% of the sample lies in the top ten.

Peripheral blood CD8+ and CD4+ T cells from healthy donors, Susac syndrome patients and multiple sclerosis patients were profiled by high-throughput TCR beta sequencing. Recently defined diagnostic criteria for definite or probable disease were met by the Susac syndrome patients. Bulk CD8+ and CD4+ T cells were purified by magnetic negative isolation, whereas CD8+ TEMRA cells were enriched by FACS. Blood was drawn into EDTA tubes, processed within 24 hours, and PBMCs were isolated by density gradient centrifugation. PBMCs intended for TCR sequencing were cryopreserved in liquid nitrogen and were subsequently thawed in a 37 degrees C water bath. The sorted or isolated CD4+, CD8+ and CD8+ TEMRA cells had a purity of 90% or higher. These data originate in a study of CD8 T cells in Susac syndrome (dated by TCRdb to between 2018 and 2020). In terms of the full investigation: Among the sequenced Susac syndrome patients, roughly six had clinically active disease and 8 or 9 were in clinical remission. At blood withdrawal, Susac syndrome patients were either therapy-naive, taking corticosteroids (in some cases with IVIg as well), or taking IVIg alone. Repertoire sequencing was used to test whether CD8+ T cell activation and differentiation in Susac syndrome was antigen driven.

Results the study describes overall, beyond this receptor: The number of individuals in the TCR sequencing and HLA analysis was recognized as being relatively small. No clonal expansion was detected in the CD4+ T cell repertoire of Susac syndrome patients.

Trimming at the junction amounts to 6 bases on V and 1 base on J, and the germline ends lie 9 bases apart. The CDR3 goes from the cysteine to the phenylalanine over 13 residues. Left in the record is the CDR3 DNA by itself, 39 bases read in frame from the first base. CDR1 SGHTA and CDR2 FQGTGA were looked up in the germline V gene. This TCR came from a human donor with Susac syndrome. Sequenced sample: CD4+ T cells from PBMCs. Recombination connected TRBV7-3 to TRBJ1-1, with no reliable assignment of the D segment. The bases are TGTGCCAGCAGTGCATCAAGGAACACTGAAGCTTTCTTT. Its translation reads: CASSASRNTEAFF.